This TCR beta chain was sequenced for a study of blood T cell repertoires in COVID-19. Sequenced by immunoSEQ multiplex PCR; TCRdb stores in-frame clones only, minus some. Among 200,000 to 250,000 clones, about four fifths were seen once, and the ten largest hold approximately 3.8%. This receptor was obtained from a woman older than 75 with acute or convalescent COVID-19. The sample comprised peripheral blood.

The CDR3 here is CASRAPTSYEQYF. The CDR3 DNA reads as TGTGCCAGCAGGGCTCCAACATCCTACGAGCAGTACTTC. This rearrangement joins TRBV28 to TRBJ2-7; no clear D gene. The ends were cut back, 6 bases at V and 1 base at J, with 10 bases in the middle. Germline V gene data show CDR1 as MDHEN and CDR2 as SYDVKM. The CDR3 contains 13 residues.